These 4 T cell receptor beta chains were sequenced from one sample in a study of T-cell memory formation after mild COVID-19. In TCRdb, the 5' RACE reads were re-called with MiXCR into one record per CDR3 protein. The sample lists about 47,000 distinct CDR3 sequences, approximately 9.6% occurring once. Sample: PBMCs or a T cell subset sorted from them (not recorded which). All receptors derive from an adult woman who had mild COVID-19 (a few samples of this study predate the infection). Cell type and time point are not known.

The chain links TRBV9 to TRBJ2-3; TRBD2 aligns across 9 bases. Looked up from germline, CDR1 is SGDLS and CDR2 is YYNGEE. After removal of 0 bases from V and 4 bases from J, the junction contained 9 bases not matched to a gene. CDR3 size: 17 residues. The CDR3 region has the DNA TGTGCCAGCAGCGTAGACTCTCTAGCGGGATGGTCAGATACGCAGTATTTT. Amino acid sequence: CASSVDSLAGWSDTQYF. The whole variable domain, filled in from reference TRBV9 and TRBJ2-3, reads DSGVTQTPKHLITATGQRVTLRCSPRSGDLSVYWYQQSLDQGLQFLIQYYNGEERAKGNILERFSAQQFPDLHSELNLSSLELGDSALYFCASSVDSLAGWSDTQYFGPGTRLTVL.

This clonotype was counted ten times or more. The chain is built from TRBV4-3 and TRBJ2-7, with D unclear. CDR1 is LGHNA and CDR2 is YSLEER in the germline V gene. The CDR3 is 13 amino acids. V was clipped by 1 base and J by 4 bases, with 8 bases between them. CDR3 bases: TGCGCCAGCAGCCAAGGGGCTTCATACGAGCAGTACTTC. This codes for CASSQGASYEQYF.

J is TRBJ2-2 and V is TRBV9, with 8 bases identical to TRBD1. CDR1 and CDR2 (germline): SGDLS, YYNGEE. The length of the CDR3 is 14 residues. Trimming at V came to 2 bases and at J to 3 bases, leaving 0 bases not matched to a gene. As DNA, the CDR3 is TGTGCCAGCAGCGTGGACAGGGACACCGGGGAGCTGTTTTTT. It encodes CASSVDRDTGELFF. Supplemented by reference TRBV9 and TRBJ2-2, the full variable domain reads DSGVTQTPKHLITATGQRVTLRCSPRSGDLSVYWYQQSLDQGLQFLIQYYNGEERAKGNILERFSAQQFPDLHSELNLSSLELGDSALYFCASSVDRDTGELFFGEGSRLTVL.

This clonotype is labeled as medium-sized (0.01 to 0.1%). The rearrangement links TRBV5-1 to TRBJ2-3; TRBD2 aligns across 7 bases. The CDR3 has 16 residues. The germline V gene encodes CDR1 SGHRS and CDR2 YFSETQ. Germline trimming cut 1 base from V and 2 bases from J; bases unmatched to any gene: 7. CDR3 coding DNA: TGCGCCAGCAGCTTGACGGGGAGGGCATCCACAGATACGCAGTATTTT. Amino acid sequence: CASSLTGRASTDTQYF.